This is a list of T cell receptor beta chains from one sample in a study of blood T cell repertoires in COVID-19. Some clones are missing from TCRdb's copy, which holds only in-frame ones; the method was immunoSEQ multiplex PCR. Of roughly 50,000 clones listed, approximately 88% are singletons. Sequencing was done on a sample of peripheral blood. Every receptor here comes from a man aged 50-59 years with acute or convalescent COVID-19. The CDR3 runs from the conserved cysteine through the conserved F or W. D genes are given only for firm matches. A clone size is listed for some rows: how often the clone was seen (once, few, many), or a class if it is expanded.

>15|TRBV5-1|TRBJ2-1|.|.
CASSLSGVEVNEQFF
TGCGCCAGCAGCTTGTCAGGGGTAGAGGTCAATGAGCAGTTCTTC
>16|TRBV28|TRBJ1-4|few|TRBD1
CASRSGFTGGWEKLFF
TGTGCCAGCAGATCGGGTTTTACAGGGGGCTGGGAAAAACTGTTTTTT
>15|TRBV19|TRBJ1-5|.|TRBD1
CASSIGGTGVQPQHF
TGTGCCAGTAGTATAGGTGGGACAGGGGTCCAGCCCCAGCATTTT
>17|TRBV5-5|TRBJ1-4|.|.
CASSLRGLPATNEKLFF
TGTGCCAGCAGCCTTAGGGGTCTCCCTGCAACTAATGAAAAACTGTTTTTT
>14|TRBV7-2|TRBJ1-3|.|.
CASSLIGAENTIYF
TGTGCCAGCAGCTTAATAGGGGCGGAAAACACCATATATTTT
>15|TRBV28|TRBJ2-7|few|.
CASSSPALNSYEQYF
TGTGCCAGCAGTTCACCAGCGTTGAACTCCTACGAGCAGTACTTC
>11|TRBV12-3/TRBV12-4|TRBJ2-1|.|.
CASSITGEQFF
TGTGCCAGCAGCATTACCGGTGAGCAGTTCTTC
>11|TRBV29-1|TRBJ1-1|.|TRBD1
CSGRGLSEAFF
TGCAGCGGCAGGGGGCTCTCTGAAGCTTTCTTT
>15|TRBV3-1/TRBV3-2|TRBJ2-4|.|TRBD1
CASSHRTGAKNIQYF
TGTGCCAGCAGCCACCGGACAGGCGCCAAAAACATTCAGTACTTC
>14|TRBV19|TRBJ1-2|.|TRBD1
CASNSGTGLSGYTF
TGTGCCAGTAACTCCGGGACAGGGTTAAGCGGCTACACCTTC
>12|TRBV29-1|TRBJ2-5|.|.
CSVDRGKETQYF
TGCAGCGTTGACCGGGGGAAGGAGACCCAGTACTTC
>14|TRBV7-9|TRBJ2-1|.|.
CASSLSSLGNEQFF
TGTGCCAGCAGCTTAAGTAGCCTTGGGAATGAGCAGTTCTTC
>16|TRBV6-5|TRBJ1-1|.|.
CASSYAHGGSNTEAFF
TGTGCCAGCAGTTACGCCCACGGGGGTTCTAACACTGAAGCTTTCTTT
>17|TRBV27|TRBJ1-6|.|TRBD1
CASSSSAGTGIISPLHF
TGTGCCAGCAGTTCCTCCGCAGGGACAGGAATAATCTCACCCCTCCACTTT
>13|TRBV4-3|TRBJ1-2|.|.
CASSREMLGGYTF
TGCGCCAGCAGCCGAGAGATGCTTGGCGGCTACACCTTC
>15|TRBV2|TRBJ2-1|.|TRBD1
CASSVGTGSYNEQFF
TGTGCCAGCAGTGTGGGGACAGGCTCCTACAATGAGCAGTTCTTC
>16|TRBV18|TRBJ1-2|.|TRBD1
CASSPSTGQARYGYTF
TGTGCCAGCTCCCCTTCAACGGGACAGGCACGCTATGGCTACACCTTC
>15|TRBV7-2|TRBJ2-7|.|.
CASSSGLAGTYEQYF
TGTGCCAGCAGCTCCGGTCTTGCAGGAACCTACGAGCAGTACTTC
>13|TRBV9|TRBJ1-6|.|.
CARWGGGSSPLHF
TGTGCCAGGTGGGGGGGAGGGAGTTCACCCCTCCACTTT
>16|TRBV7-3|TRBJ2-2|.|.
CASSSYRGGDTGELFF
TGTGCCAGCAGCTCCTACAGGGGCGGGGACACCGGGGAGCTGTTTTTT
>15|TRBV4-1|TRBJ1-5|.|.
CASSQGGTSLQPQHF
TGCGCCAGCAGTCAAGGAGGGACATCCCTCCAGCCCCAGCATTTT
>16|TRBV28|TRBJ1-2|.|.
CASSLSIGDGSGGYTF
TGTGCCAGCAGCCTGAGTATTGGGGACGGGAGTGGTGGCTACACCTTC
>14|TRBV5-1|TRBJ2-1|.|.
CASSLTRAGNEQFF
TGCGCCAGCAGCTTGACGAGGGCGGGGAATGAGCAGTTCTTC
>13|TRBV19|TRBJ2-7|.|TRBD2
CASSGTSGYEQYF
TGTGCCAGTAGTGGGACTAGCGGCTACGAGCAGTACTTC
>13|TRBV19|TRBJ2-7|.|TRBD1
CAKLKGQGYEQYF
TGTGCCAAGCTAAAGGGACAGGGCTACGAGCAGTACTTC
>17|TRBV7-7|TRBJ2-2|.|.
CASSPQGAFLNTGELFF
TGTGCCAGCAGCCCTCAGGGTGCATTCCTGAACACCGGGGAGCTGTTTTTT
>16|TRBV7-9|TRBJ1-1|.|TRBD1
CASSFGDRGYNTEAFF
TGTGCCAGCAGTTTCGGGGACAGGGGTTACAACACTGAAGCTTTCTTT
>14|TRBV7-9|TRBJ2-7|.|TRBD1
CASSRDRGILEQYF
TGTGCCAGCAGCCGGGACAGGGGAATACTCGAGCAGTACTTC
>13|TRBV5-1|TRBJ1-3|.|.
CASSFNSGNTIYF
TGCGCCAGCAGCTTTAACTCAGGAAACACCATATATTTT
>17|TRBV11-2|TRBJ2-3|.|TRBD2
CASSTGPSGKYTDTQYF
TGTGCCAGCAGCACCGGACCTAGCGGAAAATACACAGATACGCAGTATTTT
>15|TRBV7-8|TRBJ1-1|.|TRBD1
CASSLGGSGGTEAFF
TGTGCCAGCAGCTTGGGGGGCTCAGGGGGCACTGAAGCTTTCTTT
>16|TRBV5-5|TRBJ2-7|.|TRBD2
CASSARVAGVSYEQYF
TGTGCCAGCAGCGCCCGGGTAGCGGGAGTCAGTTACGAGCAGTACTTC
>14|TRBV5-4|TRBJ1-5|.|.
CASSFGGMNQPQHF
TGTGCCAGCAGCTTTGGGGGGATGAATCAGCCCCAGCATTTT
>13|TRBV11-1|TRBJ1-1|once|.
CASSFNKNTEAFF
TGTGCCAGCAGCTTTAACAAGAACACTGAAGCTTTCTTT
>17|TRBV7-8|TRBJ1-6|once|.
CASSTTVGTVRLSPLHF
TGTGCCAGCAGCACCACAGTGGGGACTGTCAGGCTCTCACCCCTCCACTTT
>15|TRBV5-6|TRBJ1-5|once|.
CASSSRGGGNQPQHF
TGTGCCAGCAGCTCCCGCGGGGGAGGCAATCAGCCCCAGCATTTT
>16|TRBV5-4|TRBJ2-3|.|TRBD2
CASSLFSGGASDTQYF
TGTGCCAGCAGCTTGTTTAGCGGGGGGGCCTCAGATACGCAGTATTTT
>15|TRBV4-2|TRBJ2-1|once|.
CASSQVTDSNKGQFF
TGTGCCAGCAGCCAAGTGACGGACTCCAATAAGGGGCAGTTCTTC
>14|TRBV28|TRBJ1-2|.|.
CASQFSGGQHGYTF
TGTGCCAGTCAGTTTTCCGGAGGACAGCATGGCTACACCTTC
>14|TRBV5-1|TRBJ2-1|.|TRBD2
CASSPSMGGYEQFF
TGCGCCAGCAGCCCCTCAATGGGGGGGTATGAGCAGTTCTTC
>17|TRBV11-3|TRBJ2-3|.|TRBD2
CASSPGGTAGEGHTQYF
TGTGCCAGCAGCCCCGGCGGTACAGCGGGGGAGGGCCATACGCAGTATTTT
>13|TRBV12-3/TRBV12-4|TRBJ2-7|.|.
CASSPLRVTEQYF
TGTGCCAGCAGTCCGCTTCGGGTCACCGAGCAGTACTTC
>13|TRBV3-1/TRBV3-2|TRBJ1-2|.|.
CASSQLGDIGYTF
TGTGCCAGCAGCCAACTAGGGGACATTGGCTACACCTTC
>13|TRBV30|TRBJ1-1|once|.
CAWSRRLNTEAFF
TGTGCCTGGAGTCGGAGACTGAACACTGAAGCTTTCTTT
>13|TRBV5-6|TRBJ2-7|.|TRBD1
CASSIDRGYEQYF
TGTGCCAGCAGCATAGACAGGGGCTACGAGCAGTACTTC
>15|TRBV4-2|TRBJ1-6|.|.
CASSQQDRQNSPLHF
TGTGCCAGCAGCCAACAGGACAGACAGAACTCACCCCTCCACTTT
>15|TRBV5-5|TRBJ1-1|.|TRBD1
CASSFQGAGNTEAFF
TGTGCCAGCAGCTTTCAGGGGGCGGGGAACACTGAAGCTTTCTTT
>17|TRBV19|TRBJ1-5|.|.
CASSSRLTGGSNQPQHF
TGTGCCAGTAGTTCCCGGCTTACGGGGGGCAGCAATCAGCCCCAGCATTTT
>14|TRBV6-5|TRBJ1-2|.|.
CASKSGQSNYGYTF
TGTGCCAGCAAGTCCGGACAGTCGAACTATGGCTACACCTTC
>12|TRBV27|TRBJ1-6|.|.
CASSLEGSPLHF
TGTGCCAGCAGTTTAGAGGGTTCACCCCTCCACTTT
>16|TRBV10-3|TRBJ1-6|.|.
CAISESSGSYNSPLHF
TGTGCCATCAGTGAGTCTTCGGGCTCCTATAATTCACCCCTCCACTTT
>17|TRBV7-9|TRBJ1-2|.|TRBD1
CASSPGQGGATNYGYTF
TGTGCCAGCAGCCCAGGACAGGGTGGTGCGACTAACTATGGCTACACCTTC
>16|TRBV7-8|TRBJ2-4|.|.
CASSLGWGALEDIQYF
TGTGCCAGCAGCTTAGGGTGGGGAGCACTAGAGGACATTCAGTACTTC
>14|TRBV4-1|TRBJ2-7|.|.
CASSPQEGSYEQYF
TGCGCCAGCAGCCCCCAGGAGGGCTCCTACGAGCAGTACTTC
>15|TRBV4-2|TRBJ1-5|.|TRBD1
CASSQDTGGRGPQHF
TGTGCCAGCAGCCAAGATACAGGGGGCAGAGGGCCCCAGCATTTT
>15|TRBV24-1|TRBJ2-5|.|.
CATSDPRVLQETQYF
TGTGCCACCAGTGACCCCAGGGTACTCCAAGAGACCCAGTACTTC
>13|TRBV19|TRBJ2-1|.|.
CASSPRGGDEQFF
TGTGCCAGTAGCCCGAGGGGGGGAGATGAGCAGTTCTTC
>14|TRBV6-6|TRBJ2-1|.|TRBD2
CASSYGLATGEQFF
TGTGCCAGCAGTTACGGACTAGCGACGGGTGAGCAGTTCTTC
>16|TRBV14|TRBJ2-1|.|TRBD2
CASSPPTSGGRNEQFF
TGTGCCAGCAGCCCACCTACTAGCGGGGGCCGAAATGAGCAGTTCTTC